The 12 T cell receptor beta chains below were found in one sample sequenced in a study of beta chain features in type 1 diabetes. The isolated RNA, all of it, was reverse transcribed, so expressed TCRB transcripts were what got sequenced. The data were produced by immunoSEQ multiplex PCR, yet TCRdb's version contains in-frame clones alone and is incomplete. The sample consists of roughly 230,000 clones, over 8.5% of them appearing once. What was sequenced was naive CD4+ T cells from blood. Source of these receptors: a young woman in good health.

V and J are TRBV4-1 and TRBJ1-4; 9 bases agree with TRBD1. The CDR3 consists of 15 residues. After removal of 5 bases from V and 12 bases from J, the junction contained 13 bases not matched to a gene. The germline gives CDR1 MGHRA, CDR2 YSYEKL. The CDR3 protein is CASSAPGTGLRELFF. For the CDR3, the DNA is TGCGCCAGCAGCGCCCCCGGGACAGGGCTTCGGGAACTGTTTTTT.

This clone was detected a few times. CDR3 amino acids: CASRDRVGTEAFF. CDR3 in DNA: TGTGCCAGCAGAGACAGGGTCGGGACTGAAGCTTTCTTT. The genes are TRBV2 and TRBJ1-1; 7 bases agree with TRBD1. The V segment lost 6 bases and the J segment 5 bases; nucleotides outside the gene matches: 6. Germline lookup yields CDR1 SNHLY and CDR2 FYNNEI. The CDR3 length is 13 residues. The full variable domain, its missing parts supplied by reference TRBV2 and TRBJ1-1, is EPEVTQTPSHQVTQMGQEVILRCVPISNHLYFYWYRQILGQKVEFLVSFYNNEISEKSEIFDDQFSVERPDGSNFTLKIRSTKLEDSAMYFCASRDRVGTEAFFGQGTRLTVV.

J is TRBJ1-5 and V is TRBV27, with TRBD1 identical over 8 bases. The CDR3 has 17 amino acids. The junction had 16 bases not matched to a gene; V was cut back by 5 bases and J by 7 bases. Germline-derived CDR1 and CDR2 are MNHEY and SMNVEV (reference sequence). The CDR3 is CASSASHRTGSVQPQHF. CDR3 coding DNA: TGTGCCAGCAGTGCCTCACATCGGACAGGGTCGGTCCAGCCCCAGCATTTT.

The chain couples TRBV7-8 to TRBJ2-3, with TRBD2 identical over 9 bases. CDR3 size: 15 residues. The V and J ends lost 5 bases and 2 bases, in that order; junction bases with no gene match: 5. Per germline, CDR1 SGHVS and CDR2 FQNEAQ. CDR3 sequence reads: CASSVGLALTDTQYF. CDR3 sequence (DNA): TGTGCCAGCAGCGTGGGACTAGCCCTCACAGATACGCAGTATTTT.

Details on this clone: The same CDR3 can be traced to other DNA sequences in this sample. The rearrangement uses TRBV4-1 and TRBJ1-2, with TRBD1 matching over 9 bases. The junction had 4 bases not matched to a gene; V was cut back by 2 bases and J by 6 bases. The length of the CDR3 is 14 residues. Looked up from germline, CDR1 is MGHRA and CDR2 is YSYEKL. The CDR3 loop is CASSQPGTGNGYTF. In DNA, the CDR3 is TGCGCCAGCAGCCAACCCGGGACAGGGAATGGCTACACCTTC.

The rearrangement uses TRBV7-9 and TRBJ1-1; D is undetermined. CDR3 length equals 14 residues. Germline V lookup: CDR1 SEHNR, CDR2 FQNEAQ (reference sequence). V gave up 2 bases and J gave up 4 bases, with 11 bases separating them. The CDR3 loop is CASSLRQVPTEAFF. CDR3 DNA sequence: TGTGCCAGCAGCTTACGGCAGGTTCCCACTGAAGCTTTCTTT.

This clone has only a few counts. The rearrangement uses TRBV18 and TRBJ2-3; no definite D call. The germline gives CDR1 KGHSH, CDR2 LQKENI. CDR3 size: 13 residues. V lost 5 bases, J lost 3 bases, and 9 bases lay in between. The CDR3: CASSLGSTDTQYF. The CDR3 DNA reads as TGTGCCAGCTCATTGGGCTCGACAGATACGCAGTATTTT.

This sequence joins TRBV11-2 and TRBJ2-7; D gene unclear. The CDR3 extends over 11 amino acids. The V and J ends lost 8 bases and 0 bases respectively, with 5 bases between them. Germline assignment: CDR1 SGHAT and CDR2 FQNNGV. CDR3 protein: CASGSSYEQYF. In nucleotides, the CDR3 is TGTGCCAGCGGCAGCTCCTACGAGCAGTACTTC. The full variable domain, its missing parts supplied by reference TRBV11-2 and TRBJ2-7, is EAGVAQSPRYKIIEKRQSVAFWCNPISGHATLYWYQQILGQGPKLLIQFQNNGVVDDSQLPKDRFSAERLKGVDSTLKIQPAKLEDSAVYLCASGSSYEQYFGPGTRLTVT.

This clone has ten or more counts. This rearrangement joins TRBV7-3 to TRBJ2-7, with D unclear. The CDR3 runs 12 residues. V gave up 5 bases and J gave up 5 bases, with 10 bases separating them. The V gene's germline CDR1 is SGHTA and CDR2 FQGTGA. CDR3 DNA sequence: TGTGCCAGCAGCACCCGGCAGGACGAGCAGTACTTC. Amino acid sequence: CASSTRQDEQYF.

This chain uses TRBV7-3 with TRBJ2-5; 10 positions match TRBD2. The V gene's germline CDR1 is SGHTA and CDR2 FQGTGA. The CDR3 length is 15 residues. Germline trimming cut 3 bases from V and 4 bases from J; bases unmatched to any gene: 5. The CDR3 DNA sequence: TGTGCCAGCAGCTTGAGCGGGGGGGCCGCAGAGACCCAGTACTTC. This codes for CASSLSGGAAETQYF.

This clone was counted only a few times. The chain is built from TRBV5-1 and TRBJ2-2, with TRBD2 as a possible D gene (6 bases). CDR1 SGHRS and CDR2 YFSETQ come from the germline V gene. CDR3 size: 15 residues. Trimming removed 1 base from V and 7 bases from J, with 14 bases in between. CDR3 DNA sequence: TGCGCCAGCAGCTTGTTTCTGGGAGGAGACGGGGAGCTGTTTTTT. As protein: CASSLFLGGDGELFF.

This clone has a handful of counts. This chain joins TRBV4-1 and TRBJ2-1; 7 bases line up with TRBD1. The CDR3 is 17 amino acids. Unmatched junction bases numbered 14, after V lost 4 bases and J lost 5 bases. The V gene's germline CDR1 is MGHRA and CDR2 YSYEKL. CDR3 nucleotide sequence: TGCGCCAGCAGCCCGGCCGTAGACAGGGCACACAACAATGAGCAGTTCTTC. Translated: CASSPAVDRAHNNEQFF.